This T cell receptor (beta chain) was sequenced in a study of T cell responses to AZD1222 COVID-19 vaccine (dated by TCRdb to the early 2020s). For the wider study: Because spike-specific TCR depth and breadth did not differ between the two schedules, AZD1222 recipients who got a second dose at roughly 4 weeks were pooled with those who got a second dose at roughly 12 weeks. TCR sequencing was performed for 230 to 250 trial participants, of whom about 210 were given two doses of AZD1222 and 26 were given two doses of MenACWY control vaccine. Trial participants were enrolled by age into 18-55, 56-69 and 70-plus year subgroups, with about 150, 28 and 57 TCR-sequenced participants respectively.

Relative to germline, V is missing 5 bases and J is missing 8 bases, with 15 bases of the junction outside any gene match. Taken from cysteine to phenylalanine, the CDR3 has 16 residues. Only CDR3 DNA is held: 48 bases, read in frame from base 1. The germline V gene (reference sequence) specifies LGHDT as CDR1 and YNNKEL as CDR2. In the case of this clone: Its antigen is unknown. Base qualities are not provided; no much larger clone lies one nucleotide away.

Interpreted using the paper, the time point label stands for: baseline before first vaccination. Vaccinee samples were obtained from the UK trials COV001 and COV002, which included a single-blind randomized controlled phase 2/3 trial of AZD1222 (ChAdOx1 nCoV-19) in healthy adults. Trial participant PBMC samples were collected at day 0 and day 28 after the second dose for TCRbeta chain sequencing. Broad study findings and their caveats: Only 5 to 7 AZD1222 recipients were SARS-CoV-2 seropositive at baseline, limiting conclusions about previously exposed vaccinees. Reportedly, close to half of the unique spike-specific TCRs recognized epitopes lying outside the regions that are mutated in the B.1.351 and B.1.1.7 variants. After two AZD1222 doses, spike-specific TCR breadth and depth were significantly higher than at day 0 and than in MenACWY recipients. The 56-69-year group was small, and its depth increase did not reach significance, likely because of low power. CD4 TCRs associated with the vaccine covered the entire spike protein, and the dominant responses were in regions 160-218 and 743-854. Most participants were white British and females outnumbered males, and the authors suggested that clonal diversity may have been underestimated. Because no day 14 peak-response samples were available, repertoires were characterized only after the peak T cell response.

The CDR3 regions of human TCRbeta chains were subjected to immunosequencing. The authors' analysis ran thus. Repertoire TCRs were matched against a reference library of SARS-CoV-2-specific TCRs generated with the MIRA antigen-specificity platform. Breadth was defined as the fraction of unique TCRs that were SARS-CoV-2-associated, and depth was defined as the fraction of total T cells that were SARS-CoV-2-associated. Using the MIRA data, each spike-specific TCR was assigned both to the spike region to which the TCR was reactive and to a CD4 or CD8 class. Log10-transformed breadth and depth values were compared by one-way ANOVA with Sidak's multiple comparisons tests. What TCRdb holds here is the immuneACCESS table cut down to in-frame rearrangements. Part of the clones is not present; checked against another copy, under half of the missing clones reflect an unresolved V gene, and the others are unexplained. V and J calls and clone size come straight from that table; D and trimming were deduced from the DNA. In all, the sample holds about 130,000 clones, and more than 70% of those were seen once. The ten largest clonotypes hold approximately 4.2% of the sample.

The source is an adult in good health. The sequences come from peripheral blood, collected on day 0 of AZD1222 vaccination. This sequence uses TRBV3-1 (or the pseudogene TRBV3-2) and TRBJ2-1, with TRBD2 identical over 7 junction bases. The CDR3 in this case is CASSFRTSFRSDEQFF. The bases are TGTGCCAGCAGCTTCCGGACTAGTTTTAGATCGGATGAGCAGTTCTTC.